Presented here are 13 T cell receptor beta chains from one specimen sequenced in a study of OX40 agonist ivuxolimab in advanced cancers. Profiling relied on immunoSEQ multiplex PCR, and the TCRdb table lists in-frame clones only, not all of them. The table has 65,000 to 100,000 clones, over 75% seen once. This sample comprised CD4+ or CD8+ T cells sorted from blood, obtained in a trial of the OX40 agonist ivuxolimab. Source of these receptors: an adult with an advanced solid tumor such as melanoma, head and neck, liver or kidney cancer.

J is TRBJ1-2 and V is TRBV2; 7 nucleotides match TRBD1. The V gene end was trimmed by 6 bases and the J gene end by 0 bases; junction bases not matched to a gene: 10. The germline CDR1 and CDR2 sequences are SNHLY and FYNNEI. The CDR3 sequence is 16 residues long. CDR3 in amino acids: CASRLAGGITNYGYTF. CDR3 in DNA: TGTGCCAGCAGATTGGCAGGGGGAATAACTAACTATGGCTACACCTTC. Drawing the rest from reference TRBV2 and TRBJ1-2, the complete variable domain is EPEVTQTPSHQVTQMGQEVILRCVPISNHLYFYWYRQILGQKVEFLVSFYNNEISEKSEIFDDQFSVERPDGSNFTLKIRSTKLEDSAMYFCASRLAGGITNYGYTFGSGTRLTVV.

The rearrangement uses TRBV6-1 and TRBJ1-5; 11 bases map to TRBD1. The V gene end was trimmed by 6 bases and the J gene end by 7 bases; junction bases not matched to a gene: 5. The CDR3 runs to 14 residues. Per germline, CDR1 MNHNS and CDR2 SASEGT. Here the CDR3 reads CASRRTGGDQPQHF. The CDR3 region has the DNA TGTGCCAGCAGACGGACAGGGGGCGACCAGCCCCAGCATTTT.

This clone appeared a single time. One end of the junction fails to match germline, which may point to a read error. The J gene is TRBJ2-7, the V gene TRBV20-1; D is perhaps TRBD2 (6 bases). This CDR3 is built from 10 residues. Per the germline V gene, CDR1 is DFQATT and CDR2 is SNEGSKA (reference sequence). CDR3: CSARAGEQYF. The CDR3 nucleotides read TGCAGTGCAAGAGCGGGCGAGCAGTACTTC.

This clone turned up a few times. The chain joins TRBV28 to TRBJ2-1; TRBD1 aligns across 9 bases. CDR3 length equals 12 residues. V shed 6 bases, J shed 6 bases, and the junction held 0 bases outside the gene matches. Germline V gene data show CDR1 as MDHEN and CDR2 as SYDVKM. In DNA form, the CDR3 reads TGTGCCAGCAGGACAGGGGGCAATGAGCAGTTCTTC. As protein: CASRTGGNEQFF.

The chain links TRBV2 to TRBJ2-3; D is perhaps TRBD1 or TRBD2 (6 bases each). The CDR3 totals 13 residues. Trimming took off 11 bases at V and 0 bases at J, with 12 bases between the two ends. From germline, CDR1 is SNHLY and CDR2 FYNNEI. The CDR3 reads CARRGTSTDTQYF. CDR3 DNA sequence: TGTGCCCGAAGGGGGACTAGCACAGATACGCAGTATTTT.

V usage is TRBV5-1 and J usage is TRBJ2-3; 11 positions match TRBD1. Per the germline V gene, CDR1 is SGHRS and CDR2 is YFSETQ. With V trimmed by 4 bases and J by 5 bases, 3 bases remained unmatched. This CDR3 has 14 amino acids. CDR3 DNA sequence: TGCGCCAGCAGCGAGGGACAGGGGGTAGATACGCAGTATTTT. This translates into CASSEGQGVDTQYF.

This chain links TRBV9 with TRBJ2-2, with D unclear. CDR3 length: 12 residues. Germline V gives CDR1 SGDLS, CDR2 YYNGEE. V gave up 0 bases and J gave up 7 bases, with 4 bases separating them. The CDR3 DNA sequence: TGTGCCAGCAGCGTAGTCAACGGGGAGCTGTTTTTT. Amino acid sequence: CASSVVNGELFF. The full variable domain, its missing parts supplied by reference TRBV9 and TRBJ2-2, is DSGVTQTPKHLITATGQRVTLRCSPRSGDLSVYWYQQSLDQGLQFLIQYYNGEERAKGNILERFSAQQFPDLHSELNLSSLELGDSALYFCASSVVNGELFFGEGSRLTVL.

The chain uses TRBV11-2 and TRBJ2-5; 9 bases line up with TRBD2. Germline lookup yields CDR1 SGHAT and CDR2 FQNNGV. Unmatched junction bases numbered 6, after V lost 5 bases and J lost 2 bases. The CDR3 has 15 residues. The chain's CDR3 is CASSPGTSRQETQYF. As DNA, the CDR3 is TGTGCCAGCAGCCCAGGGACTAGCAGACAAGAGACCCAGTACTTC. Drawing the rest from reference TRBV11-2 and TRBJ2-5, the complete variable domain is EAGVAQSPRYKIIEKRQSVAFWCNPISGHATLYWYQQILGQGPKLLIQFQNNGVVDDSQLPKDRFSAERLKGVDSTLKIQPAKLEDSAVYLCASSPGTSRQETQYFGPGTRLLVL.

This clone was seen a few times. This rearrangement joins TRBV27 to TRBJ2-7; D may be TRBD1 or TRBD2 (5 bases each). The CDR3 is made up of 14 amino acids. Germline values: CDR1 MNHEY, CDR2 SMNVEV (reference sequence). The V gene lost 3 bases and the J gene lost 1 base, with 10 bases spanning the gap. The CDR3 reads CASSFVGPSYEQYF. CDR3 DNA sequence: TGTGCCAGCAGTTTCGTGGGACCTTCCTACGAGCAGTACTTC.

This clone was seen a few times. DNA of the CDR3: TGTGCCAGCAGTTTACAGTACGGCTCCTACAATGAGCAGTTCTTC. Protein: CASSLQYGSYNEQFF. V usage is TRBV27 and J usage is TRBJ2-1; D is undetermined. V was clipped by 2 bases and J by 0 bases, with 8 bases between them. Germline V lookup: CDR1 MNHEY, CDR2 SMNVEV (reference sequence). This CDR3 comprises 15 residues.

J is TRBJ1-3 and V is TRBV13; D unclear. The CDR3 totals 15 residues. Germline CDR1 is PRHDT and CDR2 is FYEKMQ (reference sequence). V lost 5 bases, J lost 0 bases, and 11 bases lay in between. The CDR3 coding sequence is TGTGCCAGCAGCCCCGGACGGCTCTCTGGAAACACCATATATTTT. Protein product: CASSPGRLSGNTIYF.

This chain connects TRBV21-1 to TRBJ2-3; the D call in the table, TRBD1, was not verified against the DNA. TRBV21-1 is annotated as a pseudogene. The CDR3 totals 20 residues. In nucleotides, the CDR3 is TGTGCCAGCAGCAAAGTAGGTGCGGGACAGGGGGCTATCTGCACAGATACGCAGTATTTT. Residues: CASSKVGAGQGAICTDTQYF.

The chain carries TRBV4-1 and TRBJ2-6; D gene unclear. V lost 7 bases and J 0 bases, leaving 1 base between the germline ends. The CDR3 is 12 amino acids. Germline V CDR1 and CDR2: MGHRA, YSYEKL. The CDR3 region is CASNSGANVLTF. In DNA, the CDR3 is TGCGCCAGCAACTCTGGGGCCAACGTCCTGACTTTC.